Listed here are 9 T cell receptor beta chains from one sample, sequenced in a study of CD4 T cells in relation to SARS-CoV-2 and coronaviruses. Repertoires were generated with immunoSEQ multiplex PCR, while TCRdb's copy carries only in-frame clones and drops some. The data hold approximately 59,000 clones, with around 87% observed a single time. The unexposed donors gave CD4+ T cells in about 2010-2019, prior to COVID-19. Input material: memory CD4+ T cells from PBMCs. The receptors derive from a human donor in good health.

V usage is TRBV7-2 and J usage is TRBJ2-1; 7 bases align to TRBD1. V was pared by 3 bases and J by 6 bases, with 2 bases of the junction left unmatched. The CDR3 runs 13 residues. CDR1 and CDR2 from the germline V gene are SGHTA and FQGNSA. CDR3 residues: CASSFAGGNEQFF. In DNA form, the CDR3 reads TGTGCCAGCAGCTTCGCAGGGGGCAATGAGCAGTTCTTC.

This clone was recorded once. The chain carries TRBV3-1 (or the pseudogene TRBV3-2) and TRBJ2-7; D remains unclear. V lost 8 bases to trimming and J lost 2 bases, with 7 bases between them. In germline, CDR1 is LGHDT, CDR2 YNNKEL (reference sequence). The CDR3 covers 11 residues. CDR3 protein: CASGIPYEQYF. In nucleotides, the CDR3 is TGTGCCAGCGGTATTCCCTACGAGCAGTACTTC.

This chain joins TRBV5-5 and TRBJ1-2, with 7 bases fitting TRBD1. Germline V gene lookup returns CDR1 SGHKS and CDR2 YYEKEE (reference sequence). CDR3 length: 13 residues. J lost 2 bases, V lost 6 bases, and 4 bases had no gene match. The CDR3 DNA sequence: TGTGCCAGCACGACAGGGACGAACTATGGCTACACCTTC. Translated, it gives CASTTGTNYGYTF.

V and J are TRBV12-2 and TRBJ2-1; the tabulated D call, TRBD2, remains unverified against the DNA. TRBV12-2 is a known pseudogene. This CDR3 region has 19 residues. The DNA for the CDR3 is TGTGCAAGTCGCCCCACTTTTTTACGGGCGGGAGGGGGGTACAATGAGCAGTTCTTC. Residues: CASRPTFLRAGGGYNEQFF.

The rearrangement joins TRBV3-1 (or the pseudogene TRBV3-2) to TRBJ2-1; tentatively, D is TRBD2 (6 bases). The CDR3 extends over 17 amino acids. Germline values: CDR1 LGHDT, CDR2 YNNKEL (reference sequence). Trimming left V 6 bases short and J 0 bases short, with 18 bases between. Written as DNA, the CDR3 is TGTGCCAGCAGTCCCCGACTAGACCATTACTCCTACAATGAGCAGTTCTTC. Its translation: CASSPRLDHYSYNEQFF.

This clone was counted only a few times. The CDR3: CASSPSQETQYF. The CDR3 DNA sequence: TGTGCCAGCAGCCCCTCACAAGAGACCCAGTACTTC. The chain joins TRBV6-2 or TRBV6-3 to TRBJ2-5; D is undetermined. The germline V gene has CDR1 MNHEY and CDR2 SVGEGT. Between the trimmed V and J ends, which lost 6 bases and 2 bases, there was a span of 7 bases. The CDR3 contains 12 residues.

The J gene is TRBJ2-5, the V gene TRBV12-3 or TRBV12-4; unclear D gene. Trimming pared 9 bases from V and 4 bases from J, leaving 12 bases between. CDR3 length equals 12 residues. The CDR3 DNA follows: TGTGCCAGTGCTCCCGACGGAGAGACCCAGTACTTC. This translates into CASAPDGETQYF.

This clone was seen once. CDR3 amino acids: CASSQSGTGELFF. In DNA, the CDR3 is TGTGCCAGCAGCCAGAGCGGCACCGGGGAGCTGTTTTTT. J is TRBJ2-2 and V is TRBV7-3; D is possibly TRBD2 (5 bases). V shed 5 bases and J shed 4 bases, with 8 bases lying between them. CDR3 length: 13 residues. Germline V lookup: CDR1 SGHTA, CDR2 FQGTGA. Full variable domain (outside the CDR3, taken from reference TRBV7-3 and TRBJ2-2): GAGVSQTPSNKVTEKGKYVELRCDPISGHTALYWYRQSLGQGPEFLIYFQGTGAADDSGLPNDRFFAVRPEGSVSTLKIQRTERGDSAVYLCASSQSGTGELFFGEGSRLTVL.

The chain uses TRBV6-5 and TRBJ1-4, with a possible D match to TRBD1 (6 bases). The CDR3 runs to 15 residues. Deletions cut 6 bases from V and 4 bases from J, with 15 bases between. CDR1 MNHEY and CDR2 SVGAGI come from the germline V gene. CDR3 amino acids: CASSRTRGFNEKLFF. As DNA, the CDR3 is TGTGCCAGCAGCAGAACCAGGGGATTTAATGAAAAACTGTTTTTT.